Detailed here is one TCR beta chain. What it binds is not known. The CDR3 consists of 10 residues. This record belongs to a study of CD8+ T cells in alopecia areata. Sequencing relied on a cDNA template that was reverse transcribed from extracted RNA. Using immunoSEQ multiplex PCR, the repertoire was profiled, and TCRdb retains in-frame clones only, with some absent. The table records some 170,000 clones, roughly 66% of them present only once. Study results and caveats: Compared with normal scalp, lesional scalp had higher clonality and more expanded CD8+ clones. Sequenced scalp T cells also include alphabeta T cells resident in normal skin.

This clonotype originated in a human donor with alopecia areata. This material consisted of CD8+ T cells sorted from blood, taken at week 0. The rearrangement joins TRBV21-1 to TRBJ1-2. TRBV21-1 is termed a pseudogene. Here the CDR3 DNA reads TGTGCCCCGGCCTCAAATGGCTACACCTTC. Protein: CAPASNGYTF.